The rows below give T cell receptor beta chains drawn from one sample of a study of cytomegalovirus exposure and HLA in healthy donors. Assay: immunoSEQ multiplex PCR; the TCRdb copy retains only in-frame clones and omits some. The table lists more than 95,000 clones, 85% to 90% of them singletons, with 1% to 1.4% in the top ten. The sequenced sample consisted of PBMCs. The receptor source for this set is a woman younger than 30 in good health and CMV-seronegative. Each CDR3 is given with its conserved first and last residue. D genes are given only for firm matches. Rows may omit the clone size; those that give it use once, few, many or a size class.

abundance: .
v_gene: TRBV6-4
j_gene: TRBJ2-3
d_gene: TRBD1
CDR3nt: TGTGCCAGCAGCGCTGTAGGGGGCGGGACAGATACGCAGTATTTT
CDR3aa: CASSAVGGGTDTQYF

abundance: .
v_gene: TRBV4-2
j_gene: TRBJ1-3
d_gene: .
CDR3nt: TGTGCCAGCAGCCGCGGGGGCTCCATATATTTT
CDR3aa: CASSRGGSIYF

abundance: .
v_gene: TRBV5-1
j_gene: TRBJ1-3
d_gene: .
CDR3nt: TGCGCCAGCAGCCCCCAAGGGCGCGGGGACACCATATATTTT
CDR3aa: CASSPQGRGDTIYF

abundance: once
v_gene: TRBV28
j_gene: TRBJ1-2
d_gene: .
CDR3nt: TGTGCCAGCAGTTTTGGGGCAGCCCTTTATGGCTACACCTTC
CDR3aa: CASSFGAALYGYTF

abundance: .
v_gene: TRBV7-8
j_gene: TRBJ2-7
d_gene: .
CDR3nt: TGTGCCAGCAGCTTTGGAGGATCCTACGAGCAGTACTTC
CDR3aa: CASSFGGSYEQYF

abundance: .
v_gene: TRBV14
j_gene: TRBJ2-6
d_gene: .
CDR3nt: TGTGCCAGCAGCCAAGTCGGGACACCAGCCAACGTCCTGACTTTC
CDR3aa: CASSQVGTPANVLTF

abundance: .
v_gene: TRBV10-2
j_gene: TRBJ2-7
d_gene: .
CDR3nt: TGCGCCAGCAGTGAAATGGCTAGCGACCACCAGTACTTC
CDR3aa: CASSEMASDHQYF

abundance: once
v_gene: TRBV11-2
j_gene: TRBJ2-5
d_gene: TRBD2
CDR3nt: TGTGCCAGCAGCTCCGGGACTAGCGAGGGGGAGACCCAGTACTTC
CDR3aa: CASSSGTSEGETQYF

abundance: .
v_gene: TRBV28
j_gene: TRBJ2-1
d_gene: .
CDR3nt: TGTGCCAGCAGTTGGGAAGCGGCGGGGGAGCAGTTCTTC
CDR3aa: CASSWEAAGEQFF

abundance: .
v_gene: TRBV5-1
j_gene: TRBJ1-2
d_gene: TRBD1
CDR3nt: TGCGCCAGCAGCTTCCAGGACAGGGGGCAAATCGACTATGGCTACACCTTC
CDR3aa: CASSFQDRGQIDYGYTF

abundance: once
v_gene: TRBV28
j_gene: TRBJ2-1
d_gene: .
CDR3nt: TGTGCCACCAGACTATGGGGCGGGGATTACAATGAGCAGTTCTTC
CDR3aa: CATRLWGGDYNEQFF

abundance: .
v_gene: TRBV20-1
j_gene: TRBJ2-5
d_gene: .
CDR3nt: TGCAGTGCTCCCCAGGGGGAGACCCAGTACTTC
CDR3aa: CSAPQGETQYF

abundance: .
v_gene: TRBV28
j_gene: TRBJ2-7
d_gene: .
CDR3nt: TGTGCCAGCAGTTTAACAGGGTCGTACGAGCAGTACTTC
CDR3aa: CASSLTGSYEQYF

abundance: few
v_gene: TRBV6-5
j_gene: TRBJ1-4
d_gene: .
CDR3nt: TGTGCCAGCAGCTCCAGCGGGGCAACTAATGAAAAACTGTTTTTT
CDR3aa: CASSSSGATNEKLFF

abundance: .
v_gene: TRBV30
j_gene: TRBJ1-1
d_gene: .
CDR3nt: TGTGCCTGGAGTCCTCGTATGAACACTGAAGCTTTCTTT
CDR3aa: CAWSPRMNTEAFF

abundance: .
v_gene: TRBV5-4
j_gene: TRBJ1-1
d_gene: TRBD1
CDR3nt: TGTGCCAGCGGACTTCGGACAGGGGGGAACACTGAAGCTTTCTTT
CDR3aa: CASGLRTGGNTEAFF

abundance: .
v_gene: TRBV28
j_gene: TRBJ1-2
d_gene: .
CDR3nt: TGTGCCAGCAGGGCAGGGACTAACTATGGCTACACCTTC
CDR3aa: CASRAGTNYGYTF

abundance: .
v_gene: TRBV18
j_gene: TRBJ2-7
d_gene: TRBD2
CDR3nt: TGTGCCAGCTCACCATCACGGGAGGGGTACGAGCAGTACTTC
CDR3aa: CASSPSREGYEQYF

abundance: once
v_gene: TRBV6-1
j_gene: TRBJ1-5
d_gene: TRBD1
CDR3nt: TGTGCCAGCAGTGATGCAGGGGGCATGAAGCCCCAGCATTTT
CDR3aa: CASSDAGGMKPQHF

abundance: .
v_gene: TRBV28
j_gene: TRBJ2-3
d_gene: TRBD1
CDR3nt: TGTGCCAGCAGTTCGACCACAGGGGGCCTCCCCACAGATACGCAGTATTTT
CDR3aa: CASSSTTGGLPTDTQYF

abundance: .
v_gene: TRBV30
j_gene: TRBJ2-3
d_gene: .
CDR3nt: TGTGCCTGGGGGGGGGCCACAGATACGCAGTATTTT
CDR3aa: CAWGGATDTQYF

abundance: few
v_gene: TRBV19
j_gene: TRBJ1-2
d_gene: .
CDR3nt: TGTGCCAGTAGGCGAACTAACAGGGCCCTAGGGGACTATGGCTACACCTTC
CDR3aa: CASRRTNRALGDYGYTF

abundance: .
v_gene: TRBV29-1
j_gene: TRBJ1-5
d_gene: TRBD1
CDR3nt: TGCAGCGCGGGACAGGGTAGCAATCAGCCCCAGCATTTT
CDR3aa: CSAGQGSNQPQHF

abundance: .
v_gene: TRBV28
j_gene: TRBJ1-2
d_gene: TRBD1
CDR3nt: TGTGCCAGCAGGAGACAGGGGTATGGCTACACCTTC
CDR3aa: CASRRQGYGYTF

abundance: .
v_gene: TRBV30
j_gene: TRBJ1-4
d_gene: .
CDR3nt: TGTGCCTGGAGCCCCCTGGACAGCGCCGCAACTAATGAAAAACTGTTTTTT
CDR3aa: CAWSPLDSAATNEKLFF

abundance: .
v_gene: TRBV11-2
j_gene: TRBJ2-5
d_gene: .
CDR3nt: TGTGCCAGCAGCCAGAGGGTCCAGGAGACCCAGTACTTC
CDR3aa: CASSQRVQETQYF

abundance: .
v_gene: TRBV27
j_gene: TRBJ2-1
d_gene: TRBD1
CDR3nt: TGTGCCAGCAGTTTAGGCGGCAGGGGGTTATACAATGAGCAGTTCTTC
CDR3aa: CASSLGGRGLYNEQFF

abundance: .
v_gene: TRBV28
j_gene: TRBJ1-5
d_gene: .
CDR3nt: TGTGCCAGCAGTTTTGTGAACATTAATCAGCCCCAGCATTTT
CDR3aa: CASSFVNINQPQHF

abundance: .
v_gene: TRBV19
j_gene: TRBJ1-1
d_gene: .
CDR3nt: TGTGCCAGTACCCTACAGGCGAACACTGAAGCTTTCTTT
CDR3aa: CASTLQANTEAFF

abundance: .
v_gene: TRBV11-3
j_gene: TRBJ2-1
d_gene: TRBD2
CDR3nt: TGTGCCAGCAGCTTAACTAGCGGGACCAATGAGCAGTTCTTC
CDR3aa: CASSLTSGTNEQFF

abundance: .
v_gene: TRBV6-6
j_gene: TRBJ2-1
d_gene: .
CDR3nt: TGTGCCAGCAGTTACTCGAAAACAGCGGGCAATGAGCAGTTCTTC
CDR3aa: CASSYSKTAGNEQFF

abundance: .
v_gene: TRBV5-1
j_gene: TRBJ2-1
d_gene: TRBD1
CDR3nt: TGCGCCAGCAGCCCCGACAGGGGGGGGTACAATGAGCAGTTCTTC
CDR3aa: CASSPDRGGYNEQFF

abundance: .
v_gene: TRBV6-5
j_gene: TRBJ2-2
d_gene: .
CDR3nt: TGTGCCAGCAGTTACTCGACGGCGGTGAACACCGGGGAGCTGTTTTTT
CDR3aa: CASSYSTAVNTGELFF

abundance: .
v_gene: TRBV25-1
j_gene: TRBJ1-2
d_gene: .
CDR3nt: TGTGCCAGCCAGAAGGGGCTGGAAGGCTACACCTTC
CDR3aa: CASQKGLEGYTF

abundance: .
v_gene: TRBV5-1
j_gene: TRBJ2-1
d_gene: TRBD2
CDR3nt: TGCGCCAGCAGCTTGTCGGGAGGGATCGTCGACTACAATGAGCAGTTCTTC
CDR3aa: CASSLSGGIVDYNEQFF

abundance: once
v_gene: TRBV4-1
j_gene: TRBJ1-5
d_gene: .
CDR3nt: TGCGCCAGCAGCCAAGACAGGGGCAATCAGCCCCAGCATTTT
CDR3aa: CASSQDRGNQPQHF

abundance: .
v_gene: TRBV19
j_gene: TRBJ2-7
d_gene: .
CDR3nt: TGTGCCAGTAGTAACTTTCCGGCGGGGTTTACGAGGGAGCAGTACTTC
CDR3aa: CASSNFPAGFTREQYF

abundance: .
v_gene: TRBV19
j_gene: TRBJ1-1
d_gene: TRBD1
CDR3nt: TGTGCCAGTAGCCGGACAGGGGGGAGGCCGTCGGACACTGAAGCTTTCTTT
CDR3aa: CASSRTGGRPSDTEAFF

abundance: .
v_gene: TRBV4-2
j_gene: TRBJ2-1
d_gene: TRBD2
CDR3nt: TGTGCCAGCAGCCCCCGCCTAGCGGGAGATAGGCAGTTCTTC
CDR3aa: CASSPRLAGDRQFF

abundance: .
v_gene: TRBV5-1
j_gene: TRBJ2-2
d_gene: .
CDR3nt: TGCGCCAGTCGGACAGACCCGAACACCGGGGAGCTGTTTTTT
CDR3aa: CASRTDPNTGELFF

abundance: .
v_gene: TRBV28
j_gene: TRBJ1-1
d_gene: .
CDR3nt: TGTGCCAGCACCGGGGGGGGACGGGGGTACTCTGAAGCTTTCTTT
CDR3aa: CASTGGGRGYSEAFF

abundance: .
v_gene: TRBV9
j_gene: TRBJ2-2
d_gene: .
CDR3nt: TGTGCCAGCAGCGTAGATCAGGACACCTCCGGGGAGCTGTTTTTT
CDR3aa: CASSVDQDTSGELFF

abundance: .
v_gene: TRBV7-9
j_gene: TRBJ1-5
d_gene: .
CDR3nt: TGTGCCAGCAGCGCCACTGTTGGTGTCCGCCATCAGCCCCAGCATTTT
CDR3aa: CASSATVGVRHQPQHF

abundance: .
v_gene: TRBV18
j_gene: TRBJ2-2
d_gene: .
CDR3nt: TGTGCCAGCTCACGGAACGTCCTCGGAGGGAACACCGGGGAGCTGTTTTTT
CDR3aa: CASSRNVLGGNTGELFF

abundance: .
v_gene: TRBV2
j_gene: TRBJ2-2
d_gene: .
CDR3nt: TGTGCCAGCAGTCTAGCGGGGACAGGCAACACCGGGGAGCTGTTTTTT
CDR3aa: CASSLAGTGNTGELFF

abundance: .
v_gene: TRBV27
j_gene: TRBJ2-1
d_gene: TRBD2
CDR3nt: TGTGCCAGCAGTATTAGCGGGAGGGCCCCCTACAATGAGCAGTTCTTC
CDR3aa: CASSISGRAPYNEQFF

abundance: .
v_gene: TRBV15
j_gene: TRBJ2-5
d_gene: TRBD2
CDR3nt: TGTGCCACCGATGGCGGGAGGTACCAAGAGACCCAGTACTTC
CDR3aa: CATDGGRYQETQYF

abundance: .
v_gene: TRBV7-6
j_gene: TRBJ2-1
d_gene: .
CDR3nt: TGTGCCAGCAGCTTAGCGGTGCGAGGCTCCTACAATGAGCAGTTCTTC
CDR3aa: CASSLAVRGSYNEQFF